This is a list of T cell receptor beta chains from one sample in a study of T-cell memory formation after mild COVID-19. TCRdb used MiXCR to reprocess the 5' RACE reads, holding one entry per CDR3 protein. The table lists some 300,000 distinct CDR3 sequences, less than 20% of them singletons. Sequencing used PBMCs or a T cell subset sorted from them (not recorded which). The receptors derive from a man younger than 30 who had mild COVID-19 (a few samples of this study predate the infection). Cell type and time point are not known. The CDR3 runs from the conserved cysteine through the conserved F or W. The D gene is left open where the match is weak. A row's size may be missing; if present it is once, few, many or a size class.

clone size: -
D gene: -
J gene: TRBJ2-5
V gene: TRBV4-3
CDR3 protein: CASSQDVTGAFTQYF
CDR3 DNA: TGCGCCAGCAGCCAAGATGTCACGGGTGCGTTTACCCAGTACTTC

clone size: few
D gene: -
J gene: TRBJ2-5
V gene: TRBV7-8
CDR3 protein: CASSFQTKRTTQYF
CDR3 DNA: TGTGCCAGCAGCTTTCAGACAAAAAGGACGACCCAGTACTTC

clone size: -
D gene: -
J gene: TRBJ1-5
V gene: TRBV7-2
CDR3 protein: CASSQGSGYQPQHF
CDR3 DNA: TGTGCCAGCAGCCAGGGGAGCGGATATCAGCCCCAGCATTTT

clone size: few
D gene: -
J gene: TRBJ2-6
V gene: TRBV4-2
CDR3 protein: CASSQERALGANVLTF
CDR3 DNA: TGTGCCAGCAGCCAAGAGAGAGCGCTCGGGGCCAACGTCCTGACTTTC

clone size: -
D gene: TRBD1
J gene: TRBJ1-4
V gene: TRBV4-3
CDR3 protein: CASSQRGTGDEKLFF
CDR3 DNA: TGCGCCAGCAGCCAACGCGGGACAGGTGATGAAAAACTGTTTTTT

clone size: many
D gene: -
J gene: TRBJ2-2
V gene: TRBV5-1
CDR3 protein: CASSLGGEATTGELFF
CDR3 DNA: TGCGCCAGCAGCTTGGGTGGCGAAGCGACCACCGGGGAGCTGTTTTTT

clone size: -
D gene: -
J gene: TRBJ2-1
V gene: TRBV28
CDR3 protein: CASILHPGTNNEQFF
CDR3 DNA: TGTGCCAGCATTTTACATCCCGGGACCAACAATGAGCAGTTCTTC

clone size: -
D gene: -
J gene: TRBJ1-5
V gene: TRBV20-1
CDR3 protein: CSATWAGISNQPQHF
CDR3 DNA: TGCAGTGCGACGTGGGCCGGAATTAGCAATCAGCCCCAGCATTTT

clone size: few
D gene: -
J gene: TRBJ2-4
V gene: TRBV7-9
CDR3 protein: CASSRGTSPAAKNIQYF
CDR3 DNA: TGTGCCAGCAGCAGGGGGACATCCCCTGCTGCCAAAAACATTCAGTACTTC

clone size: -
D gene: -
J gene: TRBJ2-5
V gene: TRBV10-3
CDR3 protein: CAISAQDRGETQYF
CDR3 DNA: TGTGCCATCAGTGCCCAAGACAGAGGGGAGACCCAGTACTTC

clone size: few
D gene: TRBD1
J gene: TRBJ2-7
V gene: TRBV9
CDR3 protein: CASSAGPGQGYEQYF
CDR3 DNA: TGTGCCAGCAGCGCAGGCCCAGGACAGGGCTACGAGCAGTACTTC

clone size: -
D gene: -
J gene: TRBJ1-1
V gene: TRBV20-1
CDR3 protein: CSARYVAEAFF
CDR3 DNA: TGCAGTGCTAGATATGTAGCTGAAGCTTTCTTT

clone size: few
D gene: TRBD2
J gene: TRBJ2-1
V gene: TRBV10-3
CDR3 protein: CAISESASGGDNEQFF
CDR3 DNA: TGTGCCATCAGTGAGTCGGCTAGCGGGGGAGACAATGAGCAGTTCTTC

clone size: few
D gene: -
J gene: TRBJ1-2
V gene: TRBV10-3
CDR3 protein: CAIKEGGPNYGYTF
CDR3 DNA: TGTGCCATCAAAGAAGGGGGTCCTAACTATGGCTACACCTTC

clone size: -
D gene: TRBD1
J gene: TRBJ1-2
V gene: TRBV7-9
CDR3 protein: CASSWGGQGPGYTF
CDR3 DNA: TGTGCCAGCAGCTGGGGGGGACAGGGCCCTGGCTACACCTTC

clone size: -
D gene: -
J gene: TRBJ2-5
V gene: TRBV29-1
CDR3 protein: CSVDSPVRAQYF
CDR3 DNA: TGCAGCGTTGACTCCCCTGTGCGGGCCCAGTACTTC

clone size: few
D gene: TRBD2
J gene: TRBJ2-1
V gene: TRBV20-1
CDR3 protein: CSARDRGSGGPYNEQFF
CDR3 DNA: TGCAGTGCTAGAGATAGGGGTAGCGGGGGCCCCTACAATGAGCAGTTCTTC

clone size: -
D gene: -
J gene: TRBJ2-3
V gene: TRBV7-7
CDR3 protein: CASSLDWSDTQYF
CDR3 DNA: TGTGCCAGCAGCTTAGATTGGTCAGATACGCAGTATTTT

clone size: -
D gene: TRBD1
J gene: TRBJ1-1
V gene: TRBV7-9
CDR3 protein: CASSQGGLSTEAFF
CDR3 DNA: TGTGCCAGCTCCCAGGGGGGGCTGAGCACTGAAGCTTTCTTT

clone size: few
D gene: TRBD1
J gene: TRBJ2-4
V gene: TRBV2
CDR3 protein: CASSDRTGTGIQYF
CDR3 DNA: TGTGCCAGCAGTGACCGGACAGGGACGGGCATTCAGTACTTC

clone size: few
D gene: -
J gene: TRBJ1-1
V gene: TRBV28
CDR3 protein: CASSSPQGSRNTEAFF
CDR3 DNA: TGTGCCAGCAGTTCCCCCCAGGGATCTCGGAACACTGAAGCTTTCTTT

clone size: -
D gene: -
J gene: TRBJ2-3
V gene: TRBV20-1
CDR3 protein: CSARRRGTDTQYF
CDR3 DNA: TGCAGTGCTAGGAGGAGGGGAACAGATACGCAGTATTTT

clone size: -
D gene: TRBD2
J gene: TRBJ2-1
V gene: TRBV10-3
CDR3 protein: CAISESPQRGGAEQFF
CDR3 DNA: TGTGCCATCAGTGAGTCTCCCCAGCGGGGGGGCGCTGAGCAGTTCTTC

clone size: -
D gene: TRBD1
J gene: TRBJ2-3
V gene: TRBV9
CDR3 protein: CASSVGTVPSTDTQYF
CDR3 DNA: TGTGCCAGCAGCGTTGGGACAGTCCCAAGCACAGATACGCAGTATTTT

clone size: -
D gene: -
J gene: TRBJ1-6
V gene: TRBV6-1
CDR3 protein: CASGWGSDSPLHF
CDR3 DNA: TGTGCCAGCGGTTGGGGATCCGATTCACCCCTCCACTTT

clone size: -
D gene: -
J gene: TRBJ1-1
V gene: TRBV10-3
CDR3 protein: CAIKGTLLGTEAFF
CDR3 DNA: TGTGCCATCAAAGGGACACTCCTCGGCACTGAAGCTTTCTTT

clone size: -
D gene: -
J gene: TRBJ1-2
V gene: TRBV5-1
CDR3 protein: CASSPEGPLRRGYTF
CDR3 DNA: TGCGCCAGCAGCCCCGAAGGGCCCCTGCGTCGGGGCTACACCTTC

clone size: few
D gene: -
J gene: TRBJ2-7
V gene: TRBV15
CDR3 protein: CATSRDPTHEQYF
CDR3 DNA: TGTGCCACCAGCAGAGATCCGACGCACGAGCAGTACTTC

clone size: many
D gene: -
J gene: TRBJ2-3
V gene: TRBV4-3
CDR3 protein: CASSQQPSPVPDTQYF
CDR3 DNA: TGCGCCAGCAGCCAACAGCCTAGCCCAGTCCCAGATACGCAGTATTTT

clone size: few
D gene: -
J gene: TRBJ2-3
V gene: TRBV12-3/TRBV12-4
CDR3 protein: CASSLDLRDTQYF
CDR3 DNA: TGTGCCAGCAGTTTGGACCTTCGTGATACGCAGTATTTT

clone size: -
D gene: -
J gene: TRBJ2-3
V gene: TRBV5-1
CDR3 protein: CASSSYGVAVDTQYF
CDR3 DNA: TGCGCCAGCAGCTCCTACGGGGTAGCGGTGGATACGCAGTATTTT

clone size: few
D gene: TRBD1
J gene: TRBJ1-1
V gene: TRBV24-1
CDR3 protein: CATRANKQGVDTEAFF
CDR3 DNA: TGTGCCACCCGAGCAAACAAACAGGGGGTCGACACTGAAGCTTTCTTT

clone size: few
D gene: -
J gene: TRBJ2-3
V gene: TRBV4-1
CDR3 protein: CASSYPSTDTQYF
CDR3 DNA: TGCGCCAGCAGCTATCCTAGCACAGATACGCAGTATTTT

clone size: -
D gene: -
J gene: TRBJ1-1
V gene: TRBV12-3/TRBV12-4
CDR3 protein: CASSYGTVEAFF
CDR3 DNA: TGTGCCAGCAGCTACGGGACCGTTGAAGCTTTCTTT

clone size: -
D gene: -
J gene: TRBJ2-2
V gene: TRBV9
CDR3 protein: CASSDISWAGELFF
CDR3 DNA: TGTGCCAGCAGCGACATTAGCTGGGCCGGGGAGCTGTTTTTT

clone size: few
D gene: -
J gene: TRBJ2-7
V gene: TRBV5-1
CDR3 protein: CASSFGPSGREQYF
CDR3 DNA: TGCGCCAGCAGCTTCGGCCCCTCCGGGCGCGAGCAGTACTTC

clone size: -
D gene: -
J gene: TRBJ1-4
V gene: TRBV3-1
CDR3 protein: CASSPFLGLGGGTNEKLFF
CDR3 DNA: TGTGCCAGCAGCCCGTTCCTGGGTCTAGGAGGGGGGACTAATGAAAAACTGTTTTTT

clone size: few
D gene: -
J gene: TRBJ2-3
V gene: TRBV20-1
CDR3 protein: CSALTQFLVNTQYF
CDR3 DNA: TGCAGTGCACTGACACAGTTTCTTGTGAATACGCAGTATTTT

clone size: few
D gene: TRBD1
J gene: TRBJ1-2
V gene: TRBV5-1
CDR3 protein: CASSLGDRGGGGYTF
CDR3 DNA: TGCGCCAGCAGCTTGGGAGACAGGGGCGGCGGTGGCTACACCTTC

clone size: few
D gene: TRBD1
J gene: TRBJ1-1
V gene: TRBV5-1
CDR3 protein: CASSWGQGNTEAFF
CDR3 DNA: TGCGCCAGCAGCTGGGGACAGGGGAACACTGAAGCTTTCTTT

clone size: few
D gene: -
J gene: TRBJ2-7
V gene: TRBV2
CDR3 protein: CASSLDPYEQYF
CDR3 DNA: TGTGCCAGCAGTCTGGATCCCTACGAGCAGTACTTC

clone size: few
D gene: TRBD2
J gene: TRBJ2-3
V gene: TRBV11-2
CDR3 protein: CASSLDLLVQLAPAFTDTQYF
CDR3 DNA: TGTGCCAGCAGCTTAGATCTGTTGGTGCAACTAGCGCCTGCATTCACAGATACGCAGTATTTT

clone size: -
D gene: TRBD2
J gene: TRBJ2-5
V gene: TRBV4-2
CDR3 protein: CASSQEGQRGYQETQYF
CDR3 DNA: TGTGCCAGCAGCCAAGAGGGCCAGCGGGGTTACCAAGAGACCCAGTACTTC

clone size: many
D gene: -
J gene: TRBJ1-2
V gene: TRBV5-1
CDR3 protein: CASSFDGIYGYTF
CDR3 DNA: TGCGCCAGCAGCTTCGACGGGATCTATGGCTACACCTTC

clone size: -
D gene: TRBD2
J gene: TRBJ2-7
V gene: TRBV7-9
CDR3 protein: CASSSTSVYEQYF
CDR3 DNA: TGTGCCAGCAGTAGCACTAGCGTCTACGAGCAGTACTTC

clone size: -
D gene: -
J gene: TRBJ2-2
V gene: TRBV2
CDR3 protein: CASSAGLSETGELFF
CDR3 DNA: TGTGCCAGCAGTGCGGGACTCTCAGAGACCGGGGAGCTGTTTTTT

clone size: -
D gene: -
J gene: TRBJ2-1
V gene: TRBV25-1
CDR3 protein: CASSERASWGNEQFF
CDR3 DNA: TGTGCCAGCAGTGAACGGGCTAGTTGGGGGAATGAGCAGTTCTTC

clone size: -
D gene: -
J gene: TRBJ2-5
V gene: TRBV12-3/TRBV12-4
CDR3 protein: CASSPNRLYQETQYF
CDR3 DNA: TGTGCCAGCAGTCCGAACCGGTTGTACCAAGAGACCCAGTACTTC

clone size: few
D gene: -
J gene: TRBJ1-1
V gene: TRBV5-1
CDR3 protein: CASSLWSGSEAFF
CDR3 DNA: TGCGCCAGCAGCTTGTGGTCCGGATCTGAAGCTTTCTTT